The text below deals with one T cell receptor beta chain. It lacks a known antigen. Base qualities are not recorded, but no much larger clone differs from it by a single base. The sample comes from a study of CD8+CD57+ T cells in acquired aplastic anemia (dated by TCRdb to 2016 to 2019). Context from the whole study: A mean of about 3 ug of DNA, ranging from about 0.2 to 27.4 ug, was extracted from sorted CD4+ and CD8+ cells. CD8+CD57+ expansion was defined as frequency above the mean frequency observed in healthy subjects.

Profiling of TCR beta VDJ combinations and CDR3 sequences used genomic DNA as the template. An Illumina HiSeq 2000 was used for TCR repertoire sequencing. Regarding the original processing steps: TRBV/TRBJ rearrangement plots, CDR3 size and DJ length profiles, and Simpson's diversity index were used to evaluate the repertoires. The most abundant DNA sequence in the deep sequencing data was taken as the immunodominant clone. CDR3 amino acid sequences were checked for sharing between subjects and were compared against published repertoires and the VDJdb database. TCRdb took the public reads, trimmed them with fastp at Q25, ran MiXCR for clone calling and kept in-frame beta chains. Each record represents a unique CDR3 protein, reported with the most common genes and DNA among its rows. Clone size and V and J calls follow TCRdb, not the original study. This sample gives 120,000 or so distinct CDR3 sequences in total; 55% to 60% of them show up just once. The ten largest clones add up to roughly 30% of the sample.

From the germline V gene, CDR1 is KGHDR and CDR2 is SFDVKD. The CDR3 measures 17 amino acids from cysteine to phenylalanine. Left in the record is the CDR3 DNA by itself, 51 bases read in frame from the first base. From V the trimming removes 3 bases and from J it removes 4 bases, while the gene matches leave 13 bases of the junction unaccounted for. Overall study results and their limits: No significant difference in CD8+ Simpson's diversity was found between patients and healthy controls (P=0.060). Around 30 CD8+ CDR3 sequences were found in both patients and controls but appeared to be highly expressed in patients and within the immunodominant clones of the patients.

Patients chosen for sequencing had shown expansion of CD8+CD57+ cells by flow cytometry. Every patient had severe acquired aplastic anemia, diagnosed using the International Study of Aplastic Anemia and Agranulocytosis and Camitta criteria. No therapy had been received by the patients at the time of blood sampling. TCR repertoires of sorted CD4+ and CD8+ blood T cells from severe aplastic anemia patients and healthy subjects were deep-sequenced in the study. Patients were enrolled under clinicaltrials.gov protocols 00001620, 01623167, 00001397, 00071045, 00081523 and 00961064 in the USA. Ficoll-Paque density gradient centrifugation was used to isolate peripheral blood mononuclear cells. Before DNA extraction, CD4+ and CD8+ T cells were sorted with FACS or magnetic beads.

Rearrangement joined TRBV24-1 to TRBJ2-5, with 7 bases in between that match TRBD1. The clonotype comes from a human donor with aplastic anemia. Sequencing was performed on sorted CD4+, CD8+, or CD8+CD57+ T cells (not recorded which) from PBMCs. The DNA sequence is TGTGCCACCAGTGATCCACCGACAGGGTATGTGAGAGAGACCCAGTACTTC. The resulting protein is CATSDPPTGYVRETQYF.